Below are 13 T cell receptor beta chains sequenced from a single sample in a study of T cells in Graves' hyperthyroidism and ophthalmopathy. Amplification targeted TCR beta CDR3 regions from RNA transcripts. Using the HTBI primer set, a first-round RT-PCR was run on the TCR CDR3. TCRdb re-analysed the multiplex PCR reads in MiXCR, keeping a single row per CDR3 protein. The sample holds some 600,000 distinct CDR3 sequences, about 15% seen once. Input material: blood. These receptors came from a woman in her twenties or thirties with Graves' hyperthyroidism that later progressed to Graves' ophthalmopathy.

This clonotype has ten or more counts. The chain couples TRBV29-1 to TRBJ2-1; D possibly corresponds to TRBD1 (6 bases). Germline lookup yields CDR1 SQVTM and CDR2 ANQGSEA. The CDR3 extends over 14 amino acids. Trimming took off 1 base at V and 6 bases at J, with 13 bases between the two ends. In DNA form, the CDR3 reads TGCAGCGTTGAAGGACAGGACCTTGGCAATGAGCAGTTCTTC. This encodes CSVEGQDLGNEQFF.

Comments on this clonotype: A much larger clone sits a single nucleotide away, making a read error possible. The chain combines TRBV4-2 with TRBJ2-1, with D unclear. Trimming cost V 0 bases and J 2 bases, with 8 bases left between them. Germline V gene data show CDR1 as LGHNA and CDR2 as YNFKEQ. CDR3 length: 15 residues. In DNA, the CDR3 is TGTGCCAGCAGCCAAGACATGGCGACCTACAATGAGCAGTTCTTC. Translating it yields CASSQDMATYNEQFF.

Ten or more counts support this clonotype. This chain joins TRBV28 and TRBJ2-7, with D unresolved. The germline V gene encodes CDR1 MDHEN and CDR2 SYDVKM. V lost 8 bases, J lost 5 bases, and 7 bases lay in between. CDR3 length: 10 amino acids. The CDR3 DNA follows: TGTGCCAGCGGAGTAGACGAGCAGTACTTC. Translating gives CASGVDEQYF. The whole variable domain, filled in from reference TRBV28 and TRBJ2-7, reads DVKVTQSSRYLVKRTGEKVFLECVQDMDHENMFWYRQDPGLGLRLIYFSYDVKMKEKGDIPEGYSVSREKKERFSLILESASTNQTSMYLCASGVDEQYFGPGTRLTVT.

A note on this clonotype: An end of the junction differs from the germline gene, which may be a read error. The chain joins TRBV28 to TRBJ1-2; 9 nucleotides match TRBD1. This CDR3 has 18 residues. Germline lookup yields CDR1 MDHEN and CDR2 SYDVKM. CDR3 DNA: TGCGCCAGCAGCTCCCTTTCCGGGACAGGGTCCGTTCTCTATGGCTACACCTTC. Amino acids: CASSSLSGTGSVLYGYTF.

At least ten counts were recorded for this clonotype. V and J are TRBV11-2 and TRBJ2-7, with a possible D match to TRBD2 (5 bases). Per the germline V gene, CDR1 is SGHAT and CDR2 is FQNNGV. V lost 5 bases to trimming and J lost 3 bases, with 17 bases between them. CDR3 length equals 15 residues. CDR3 region: CASSLDGLGVYEQYF. The CDR3 DNA follows: TGTGCCAGCAGCCTCGACGGCCTGGGAGTCTACGAGCAGTACTTC.

The chain employs TRBV5-1 and TRBJ1-6, with TRBD1 as a possible D gene (5 bases). This CDR3 has 15 residues. The V and J ends lost 0 bases and 8 bases respectively, with 12 bases between them. Germline CDR1 is SGHRS and CDR2 is YFSETQ. The CDR3 region is CASSLDAGPDSPLHF. CDR3 sequence (DNA): TGCGCCAGCAGCTTGGACGCGGGGCCCGATTCACCCCTCCACTTT.

The sample holds many counts of this clonotype. The rearrangement links TRBV20-1 to TRBJ1-5; no clear D gene. The length of the CDR3 is 13 residues. CDR1 and CDR2 (germline): DFQATT, SNEGSKA (reference sequence). Trimming removed 3 bases from V and 1 base from J, with 7 bases in between. The CDR3: CSAREDSNQPQHF. The CDR3 DNA reads TGCAGTGCTAGGGAGGACAGCAATCAGCCCCAGCATTTT.

This clonotype was seen only a few times. A single base separates this from a much larger clone, so it may be a read error. The rearrangement links TRBV30 to TRBJ2-7, with 7 bases matching TRBD2. CDR3 length: 13 residues. The germline V gene encodes CDR1 GTSNPN and CDR2 SVGIG (reference sequence). Trimming took 8 bases from V and 4 from J; bases not matched to a gene: 11. The CDR3 DNA is TGTGCCGGGGGGGGACGGGTTTTGTACGAGCAGTACTTC. Residues: CAGGGRVLYEQYF.

Only a few counts were recorded for this clonotype. A much larger clone lies a single base off, so this may be a read error. The rearrangement uses TRBV6-2 or TRBV6-3 and TRBJ1-1, with D perhaps matching TRBD1 (6 bases). The CDR3 is 14 amino acids. Germline values: CDR1 MNHEY, CDR2 SVGEGT. This chain's CDR3 is CASSFAGGVTGAFF. The CDR3 DNA sequence: TGTGCCAGCAGTTTTGCGGGGGGCGTAACTGGAGCTTTCTTT.

This clonotype was detected ten times or more. This sequence joins TRBV9 and TRBJ1-2, with D uncertain. The CDR3 runs 15 residues. V lost 4 bases to trimming and J lost 1 base, with 14 bases between them. Germline V gene data show CDR1 as SGDLS and CDR2 as YYNGEE. This CDR3 reads CASSPLSTVNYGYTF. As DNA, the CDR3 is TGTGCCAGCAGCCCCCTATCGACGGTTAACTATGGCTACACCTTC.

This rearrangement joins TRBV19 to TRBJ2-7; TRBD2 agrees at 9 bases. The CDR3 is 14 residues long. The germline gives CDR1 LNHDA, CDR2 SQIVND (reference sequence). The J segment lost 3 bases and the V segment lost 4 bases, leaving 4 bases of the junction unmatched. The CDR3 sequence: CASSTLAGNYEQYF. In nucleotides, the CDR3 is TGTGCCAGTAGTACCCTAGCGGGAAACTACGAGCAGTACTTC.

This clonotype was counted at least ten times. The chain joins TRBV12-3 or TRBV12-4 to TRBJ2-2, with D possibly being TRBD2 (6 bases). V lost 5 bases and J 2 bases, leaving 9 bases between the germline ends. The CDR3 has 14 residues. CDR3 sequence (DNA): TGTGCCAGCAGTCGCGGACTAAACACCGGGGAGCTGTTTTTT. Its translation is CASSRGLNTGELFF.

This clonotype was observed a few times. This chain uses TRBV20-1 with TRBJ2-3, with 13 bases aligning to TRBD2. V gave up 3 bases and J gave up 4 bases; unmatched junction bases: 7. Germline CDR1 is DFQATT and CDR2 is SNEGSKA (reference sequence). This CDR3 is built from 16 residues. In DNA form, the CDR3 reads TGCAGTGCTAGTCCACTAGCGGGAGGGCCGGCAGATACGCAGTATTTT. Amino acid sequence: CSASPLAGGPADTQYF.